These 26 T cell receptor beta chains share one sample of origin, sequenced in a study of patients and donors after allogeneic stem cell transplantation (dated by TCRdb to the early 2020s). Library preparation was by RT-PCR. For sequencing, a NextSeq 550 was employed. The raw public reads went through TCRdb reprocessing: fastp at Q25, MiXCR clone calling, in-frame beta chains kept. Here each entry gathers all rows of one CDR3 protein and keeps the most common genes and DNA. This sample lists under 200,000 distinct CDR3 sequences; approximately 30% were detected once. The leading ten clones occupy 2.5% to 3.5% of the sample. The sequencing sample was made of blood, either unsorted or a sorted T cell fraction (not recorded which). All receptors come from a human donor who was either an allogeneic HSCT recipient or a stem cell or donor lymphocyte infusion donor (not recorded which). It is not recorded whose cells these are; they may come from a transplant donor.

This clonotype was observed a handful of times. This rearrangement joins TRBV12-3 or TRBV12-4 to TRBJ1-5; D not certain. The CDR3 is 13 residues long. V was clipped by 8 bases and J by 3 bases, with 11 bases between them. CDR3 loop: CASLKAPNQPQHF. In DNA form, the CDR3 reads TGTGCCAGCCTTAAGGCTCCCAATCAGCCCCAGCATTTT.

The CDR3 region is CASSQDLAGDYEQYF. CDR3 coding DNA: TGCGCCAGCAGCCAAGACTTAGCGGGAGACTACGAGCAGTACTTC. The chain employs TRBV4-3 and TRBJ2-7; 9 nucleotides match TRBD2. The V segment lost 0 bases and the J segment 3 bases; nucleotides outside the gene matches: 3. This CDR3 has 15 residues. Germline V gene lookup returns CDR1 LGHNA and CDR2 YSLEER.

The J gene is TRBJ1-5, the V gene TRBV28, with D unresolved. V was cut by 4 bases and J by 6 bases, with 13 bases left in between. In germline, CDR1 is MDHEN, CDR2 SYDVKM. The length of the CDR3 is 14 residues. CDR3 amino acids: CASSSLPPTQPQHF. CDR3 bases: TGTGCCAGCAGTTCCTTACCCCCCACTCAGCCCCAGCATTTT.

This clonotype was detected only a few times. The V and J genes are TRBV6-6 and TRBJ1-5, with a weak D call TRBD1 (5 bases). V shed 2 bases and J shed 1 base, with 6 bases lying between them. From germline, CDR1 is MNHNY and CDR2 SVGAGI (reference sequence). The CDR3 has 14 amino acids. Here the CDR3 DNA reads TGTGCCAGCAGTTACGGGGGGAGCAATCAGCCCCAGCATTTT. This sequence encodes CASSYGGSNQPQHF.

This clonotype was picked up a small number of times. This rearrangement joins TRBV5-1 to TRBJ1-2; D unresolved. CDR1 and CDR2 from the germline V gene are SGHRS and YFSETQ. The CDR3 spans 15 residues. Trimming left V 0 bases short and J 2 bases short, with 11 bases between. In nucleotides, the CDR3 is TGCGCCAGCAGCTTGGGAGAGGCTCTAAACTATGGCTACACCTTC. Translation gives CASSLGEALNYGYTF.

A note on this clonotype: One end of the junction does not line up with germline, which may come from a read error. This chain uses TRBV7-7 with TRBJ2-3; the D gene is possibly TRBD1 (6 bases). This CDR3 is built from 16 residues. Germline lookup yields CDR1 SSHAT and CDR2 FNYEAQ (reference sequence). CDR3 coding DNA: TGTGCTAGCAGCTTAGGGCAGGGGCTCGAGCCAGATATGCAGTATTTT. Residues: CASSLGQGLEPDMQYF.

Note on this clonotype: One end of the junction is discordant with germline, which a read error may explain. The CDR3 here is CASSPGQAFAQYF. For the CDR3, the DNA is TGTGCTAGCAGCCCGGGACAGGCCTTTGCCCAGTACTTC. V is TRBV7-7 and J is TRBJ2-5; 8 bases map to TRBD1. The CDR3 runs 13 residues. Per the germline V gene, CDR1 is SSHAT and CDR2 is FNYEAQ (reference sequence).

The J gene is TRBJ1-1, the V gene TRBV2; D possibly corresponds to TRBD1 (6 bases). Germline loops: CDR1 SNHLY, CDR2 FYNNEI. The CDR3 is made up of 13 amino acids. Trimming took 6 bases from V and 1 from J, leaving 9 bases between them. The chain's CDR3 is CASRAQGNTEAFF. The DNA of the CDR3 is TGTGCCAGCAGGGCACAGGGGAACACTGAAGCTTTCTTT.

This clonotype was seen only a few times. CDR3 bases: TGTGCCAGCCCCCCTAGTCGGGGAGGGGGGGGTTTGACCCAGTACTTC. This codes for CASPPSRGGGGLTQYF. The chain links TRBV7-8 to TRBJ2-5; D may be TRBD2 (7 bases). The CDR3 consists of 16 residues. The V gene lost 8 bases and the J gene lost 7 bases, with 26 bases spanning the gap. The germline V gene encodes CDR1 SGHVS and CDR2 FQNEAQ.

This chain uses TRBV7-9 with TRBJ1-5; 7 bases are a match to TRBD1. This CDR3 is 13 amino acids long. Losses at the gene ends were 6 bases for V and 7 bases for J; bases not matched to a gene: 6. Germline CDR1 and CDR2: SEHNR and FQNEAQ (reference sequence). The DNA for the CDR3 is TGTGCCAGCAGTTCAGGGGGTTTACAGCCCCAGCATTTT. It is translated as CASSSGGLQPQHF. Full variable domain (remainder filled in from reference TRBV7-9 and TRBJ1-5): DTGVSQNPRHKITKRGQNVTFRCDPISEHNRLYWYRQTLGQGPEFLTYFQNEAQLEKSRLLSDRFSAERPKGSFSTLEIQRTEQGDSAMYLCASSSGGLQPQHFGDGTRLSIL.

This clonotype was observed a few times. This chain connects TRBV4-3 to TRBJ2-1; 8 positions agree with TRBD2. Per the germline V gene, CDR1 is LGHNA and CDR2 is YSLEER. CDR3 length equals 16 residues. V shed 1 base and J 9 bases; nucleotides not matched to a gene: 11. In nucleotides, the CDR3 is TGCGCCAGCAGCCAAGGCGACGCCAGCGGGAGTCTTGAGCAGTTCTTC. Its translation: CASSQGDASGSLEQFF.

This clonotype has just a few counts. J is TRBJ1-2 and V is TRBV7-9; maybe TRBD1 (5 bases). CDR1 is SEHNR, CDR2 FQNEAQ, per germline (reference sequence). CDR3 length: 12 residues. V was cut by 1 base and J by 6 bases, with 6 bases left in between. Here the CDR3 DNA reads TGTGCCAGCAGCTTAGGGGGGAATGGCTACACCTTC. Its protein product is CASSLGGNGYTF.

This clonotype was detected only a few times. The chain uses TRBV29-1 and TRBJ2-1; 8 nucleotides agree with TRBD2. Germline trimming cut 4 bases from V and 6 bases from J; bases unmatched to any gene: 26. CDR1 and CDR2 (germline): SQVTM, ANQGSEA. The CDR3 sequence is 20 residues long. The CDR3 bases are TGCAGCGTTGGATTTAGACCCACCGCGCGGGCGGGAGGACCGATCAATGAGCAGTTCTTC. This encodes CSVGFRPTARAGGPINEQFF.

The rearrangement uses TRBV5-1 and TRBJ1-2; D is unclear. This CDR3 is 12 amino acids long. V lost 4 bases and J lost 8, with 12 bases in between. Per the germline V gene, CDR1 is SGHRS and CDR2 is YFSETQ. The CDR3 region is CASSLDWVGYTF. Here the CDR3 DNA reads TGCGCCAGCAGCCTGGATTGGGTGGGCTACACCTTC.

This chain uses TRBV2 with TRBJ1-2, with D uncertain. Trimming took off 2 bases at V and 6 bases at J, with 13 bases between the two ends. Germline CDR1 SNHLY, CDR2 FYNNEI. There are 14 residues in the CDR3. CDR3: CASSERTARNGYTF. The CDR3 DNA reads TGTGCCAGCAGTGAAAGGACCGCAAGAAATGGCTACACCTTC. The full variable domain, its missing parts supplied by reference TRBV2 and TRBJ1-2, is EPEVTQTPSHQVTQMGQEVILRCVPISNHLYFYWYRQILGQKVEFLVSFYNNEISEKSEIFDDQFSVERPDGSNFTLKIRSTKLEDSAMYFCASSERTARNGYTFGSGTRLTVV.

Notes on this clonotype: The junction and the germline gene differ at one end; a read error may be behind it. This chain uses TRBV12-3 or TRBV12-4 with TRBJ2-7; weak D call: TRBD2 (7 bases). The CDR3 extends over 15 amino acids. The CDR3 bases are TGTGCCGGCAGTTTAGGGGGAGGGAAGGCCTACGAGCAGTACTTC. Translation: CAGSLGGGKAYEQYF.

This clonotype was seen a few times. This rearrangement joins TRBV6-5 to TRBJ2-7; a weak D match, TRBD2 (6 bases). V was pared by 2 bases and J by 4 bases, with 24 bases between. CDR3 length: 18 amino acids. Germline lookup yields CDR1 MNHEY and CDR2 SVGAGI. The CDR3 nucleotides are TGTGCCAGCAGTTACGCTGGCGGTGGGGGGAGTTATTCGTACGAGCAGTACTTC. Translating gives CASSYAGGGGSYSYEQYF.

The chain carries TRBV10-3 and TRBJ2-7; TRBD1 is a possible D gene (5 bases). Trimming stripped 0 bases from V and 3 bases from J, with 12 bases between. CDR3 length: 15 residues. Germline CDR1 and CDR2: ENHRY and SYGVKD. The DNA for the CDR3 is TGTGCCATCAGTGAGTCTCGGACACCCTTCTACGAGCAGTACTTC. This gives the protein CAISESRTPFYEQYF.

The rearrangement uses TRBV30 and TRBJ1-2; no reliable D call. The CDR3 runs to 11 residues. Germline values: CDR1 GTSNPN, CDR2 SVGIG (reference sequence). The ends were cut back, 0 bases at V and 4 bases at J, with 3 bases in the middle. The CDR3 DNA follows: TGTGCCTGGAGTGTAACCTATGGCTACACCTTC. Amino acid sequence: CAWSVTYGYTF.

The V call is TRBV4-1, the J call TRBJ1-6; no definite D call. V shed 0 bases and J shed 7 bases, with 13 bases lying between them. The CDR3 is made up of 16 amino acids. The germline V gene has CDR1 MGHRA and CDR2 YSYEKL. The CDR3 nucleotides read TGCGCCAGCAGCCAAGAAGGGCAGACCTTCAATTCACCCCTCCACTTT. Residues: CASSQEGQTFNSPLHF.

This clonotype has only a few counts. The chain carries TRBV7-6 and TRBJ2-2; weak D call: TRBD1 (7 bases). This CDR3 is 17 amino acids long. CDR1 is SGHVS and CDR2 is FNYEAQ in the germline V gene. The V gene lost 2 bases and the J gene lost 6 bases, with 19 bases spanning the gap. The CDR3 spells CASSLPVGGGASGELFF. CDR3 nucleotides: TGTGCCAGCAGCTTACCAGTTGGAGGGGGCGCCTCCGGGGAGCTGTTTTTT. Supplemented by reference TRBV7-6 and TRBJ2-2, the full variable domain reads GAGVSQSPRYKVTKRGQDVALRCDPISGHVSLYWYRQALGQGPEFLTYFNYEAQQDKSGLPNDRFSAERPEGSISTLTIQRTEQRDSAMYRCASSLPVGGGASGELFFGEGSRLTVL.

There are a few counts of this clonotype. The chain has TRBV9 and TRBJ2-3; D is undetermined. Germline CDR1 reads SGDLS; CDR2 reads YYNGEE. Between the trimmed V and J ends, which lost 1 base and 9 bases, there was a span of 12 bases. The CDR3 covers 13 residues. CDR3 bases: TGTGCCAGCAGCGTAAGGCAGGCCGAGACGCAGTATTTT. Residues: CASSVRQAETQYF.

V is TRBV6-2 or TRBV6-3 and J is TRBJ1-1; 7 bases are a match to TRBD1. Trimming cost V 8 bases and J 8 bases; bases outside gene matches: 5. In germline, CDR1 is MNHEY, CDR2 SVGEGT. CDR3 size: 11 residues. The CDR3 loop is CASVRGLEAFF. DNA for the CDR3: TGTGCCAGCGTAAGGGGGCTCGAAGCTTTCTTT.

J is TRBJ2-7 and V is TRBV5-1; maybe TRBD1 (6 bases). This CDR3 is 15 amino acids long. Trimming took off 0 bases at V and 2 bases at J, with 12 bases between the two ends. Germline CDR1 reads SGHRS; CDR2 reads YFSETQ. As DNA, the CDR3 is TGCGCCAGCAGCTTGGCCCCGACAGGCGCCTACGAGCAGTACTTC. Translating gives CASSLAPTGAYEQYF.

V usage is TRBV14 and J usage is TRBJ1-1, with 8 positions matching TRBD1. The CDR3 is made up of 17 amino acids. V trimming: 0 bases; J trimming: 6 bases; junction bases outside the gene matches: 12. Germline V CDR1 and CDR2: SGHDN, FVKESK. CDR3 DNA sequence: TGTGCCAGCAGCCAAGATCTCGGGACAGGTCATCGGGCTGAAGCTTTCTTT. Residues: CASSQDLGTGHRAEAFF.

The chain employs TRBV28 and TRBJ1-5, with D perhaps TRBD1 (6 bases). The CDR3 covers 12 residues. The V end lost 10 bases, the J end lost 8 bases, and 15 bases lay between the germline ends. Per germline, CDR1 MDHEN and CDR2 SYDVKM. Written as DNA, the CDR3 is TGTGCCACCGACAGGTTAATTGAGCCCCAGCATTTT. Its protein product is CATDRLIEPQHF.